A single sample gave rise to the 31 T cell receptor beta chains below, sequenced in a study of shared clonotypes between healthy human individuals. It was CD45RO-negative cells, positively selected for CCR7, that made up naive CD8 cells, with terminally differentiated effector memory CD45RA+ cells excluded. Some clones are missing from TCRdb's copy, which holds only in-frame ones; the method was immunoSEQ multiplex PCR. The table has 2 million or so clones, approximately 95% seen once; the top ten hold roughly 1.1%. The sample was naive CD8+ T cells sorted from blood. These receptors were obtained from a man between 18 and 35 years old in good health.

This chain links TRBV6-5 with TRBJ1-1; D is perhaps TRBD1 (6 bases). This CDR3 has 14 residues. The V end was cut by 6 bases, the J end by 1 base, with 12 bases between. Germline V lookup: CDR1 MNHEY, CDR2 SVGAGI. DNA of the CDR3: TGTGCCAGCAGGTCCGGGACACCGAACACTGAAGCTTTCTTT. This gives the protein CASRSGTPNTEAFF.

This clone appeared once. This chain connects TRBV2 to TRBJ2-7; 8 nucleotides agree with TRBD1. Germline values: CDR1 SNHLY, CDR2 FYNNEI. V lost 8 bases, J lost 3 bases, and 0 bases stayed unmatched. The CDR3 contains 11 residues. CDR3 in amino acids: CASGTGYEQYF. CDR3 coding DNA: TGTGCCAGCGGGACAGGCTACGAGCAGTACTTC.

The genes are TRBV27 and TRBJ2-5, with 13 bases matching TRBD2. CDR3 length: 16 amino acids. Germline CDR1 is MNHEY and CDR2 is SMNVEV (reference sequence). Unmatched junction bases numbered 7, after V lost 4 bases and J lost 5 bases. The CDR3 nucleotides are TGTGCCAGCAGTTCCGGACTAGCGGGAGTCACGGAGACCCAGTACTTC. Its translation: CASSSGLAGVTETQYF.

The V and J genes are TRBV14 and TRBJ1-1, with no clear D. V lost 0 bases and J lost 3, with 14 bases in between. The CDR3 length is 16 residues. Germline CDR1 and CDR2: SGHDN and FVKESK. DNA of the CDR3: TGTGCCAGCAGCCAAGATCCGGGGTATGAGGACACTGAAGCTTTCTTT. Protein: CASSQDPGYEDTEAFF.

The CDR3 here is CASSPTGPEAFF. CDR3 nucleotide sequence: TGTGCCAGCAGTCCGACAGGGCCGGAAGCTTTCTTT. J is TRBJ1-1 and V is TRBV7-9, with 7 bases identical to TRBD1. Germline trimming cut 6 bases from V and 8 bases from J; bases unmatched to any gene: 6. Germline CDR1 reads SEHNR; CDR2 reads FQNEAQ (reference sequence). This CDR3 is built from 12 residues.

A word on this clone: This CDR3 is also generated by other DNA sequences in the sample. The chain couples TRBV29-1 to TRBJ1-1; the D gene is possibly TRBD1 (5 bases). CDR3 length: 12 residues. Per the germline V gene, CDR1 is SQVTM and CDR2 is ANQGSEA. The ends were cut back, 6 bases at V and 5 bases at J, with 13 bases in the middle. CDR3 sequence: CSVLTGGTEAFF. CDR3 DNA sequence: TGCAGCGTATTAACCGGGGGGACTGAAGCTTTCTTT.

The CDR3 sequence: CASSLGQRTDTQYF. CDR3 nucleotide sequence: TGTGCCAGCAGCTTGGGGCAGCGCACAGATACGCAGTATTTT. The V call is TRBV6-1, the J call TRBJ2-3, with TRBD1 as a possible D gene (5 bases). Per germline, CDR1 MNHNS and CDR2 SASEGT. The CDR3 covers 14 residues. V was cut by 6 bases and J by 1 base, with 11 bases left in between.

This clone appeared once. J is TRBJ1-4 and V is TRBV4-1; 8 nucleotides agree with TRBD1. V shed 4 bases and J 7 bases; nucleotides not matched to a gene: 8. The CDR3 length is 15 residues. Germline V gives CDR1 MGHRA, CDR2 YSYEKL. CDR3: CASSPRTGSAEKLFF. The CDR3 DNA sequence: TGCGCCAGCAGCCCCCGGACAGGGTCGGCTGAAAAACTGTTTTTT.

There are a few counts of this clone. DNA of the CDR3: TGTGCCAGCAGCTTAGCTCCAGGGAAGGGCACTGAAGCTTTCTTT. Its translation is CASSLAPGKGTEAFF. The gene calls are TRBV7-8 and TRBJ1-1; possibly TRBD1 for D (5 bases). The V end lost 0 bases, the J end lost 4 bases, and 12 bases lay between the germline ends. Germline CDR1 reads SGHVS; CDR2 reads FQNEAQ. The CDR3 totals 15 residues.

The chain carries TRBV29-1 and TRBJ2-3; D unclear. V lost 7 bases to trimming and J lost 5 bases, with 4 bases between them. CDR3 length: 9 residues. Germline V gives CDR1 SQVTM, CDR2 ANQGSEA. CDR3 nucleotides: TGCAGCGCCGAAGATACGCAGTATTTT. Its protein is CSAEDTQYF.

In this sample, this clone turned up once. V usage is TRBV28 and J usage is TRBJ2-2; 10 bases are a match to TRBD2. The V and J ends lost 4 bases and 9 bases, in that order; junction bases with no gene match: 11. The CDR3 is 16 residues long. Germline V lookup: CDR1 MDHEN, CDR2 SYDVKM. CDR3 in amino acids: CASSSRPLAGARELFF. The CDR3 bases are TGTGCCAGCAGTTCCCGACCCCTAGCGGGGGCCCGGGAGCTGTTTTTT. Full variable domain (outside the CDR3, taken from reference TRBV28 and TRBJ2-2): DVKVTQSSRYLVKRTGEKVFLECVQDMDHENMFWYRQDPGLGLRLIYFSYDVKMKEKGDIPEGYSVSREKKERFSLILESASTNQTSMYLCASSSRPLAGARELFFGEGSRLTVL.

Worth noting for this clone: Other nucleotide sequences in the sample specify the same CDR3. The chain uses TRBV19 and TRBJ2-7; TRBD1 matches at 7 bases. The junction had 5 bases not matched to a gene; V was cut back by 5 bases and J by 1 base. The CDR3 runs to 14 residues. From germline, CDR1 is LNHDA and CDR2 SQIVND (reference sequence). In DNA form, the CDR3 reads TGTGCCAGTAGTCCCACGACAGGGTCCTACGAGCAGTACTTC. Amino acids: CASSPTTGSYEQYF.

V usage is TRBV27 and J usage is TRBJ1-2; 8 nucleotides align to TRBD1. Per the germline V gene, CDR1 is MNHEY and CDR2 is SMNVEV (reference sequence). The junction had 5 bases not matched to a gene; V was cut back by 6 bases and J by 2 bases. CDR3 size: 14 residues. The CDR3 sequence: CASRTGGANYGYTF. For the CDR3, the DNA is TGTGCCAGCAGAACAGGGGGAGCAAACTATGGCTACACCTTC.

The J gene is TRBJ2-7, the V gene TRBV5-6; D not resolved. CDR3 length: 13 amino acids. Germline CDR1 reads SGHDT; CDR2 reads YYEEEE. V was pared by 3 bases and J by 2 bases, with 9 bases between. The CDR3: CASSWGETYEQYF. CDR3 coding DNA: TGTGCCAGCAGCTGGGGTGAGACCTACGAGCAGTACTTC.

Points on this clone: The same CDR3 also results from other DNA sequences found in this sample. J is TRBJ2-7 and V is TRBV2; D is uncertain. This CDR3 spans 12 amino acids. V was cut by 3 bases and J by 4 bases, with 7 bases left in between. Germline V CDR1 and CDR2: SNHLY, FYNNEI. This chain's CDR3 is CASSEARYEQYF. In DNA, the CDR3 is TGTGCCAGCAGTGAGGCCAGATACGAGCAGTACTTC.

The J gene is TRBJ2-1, the V gene TRBV11-2; D unresolved. Germline assignment: CDR1 SGHAT and CDR2 FQNNGV. The CDR3 totals 13 residues. V was clipped by 1 base and J by 5 bases, with 6 bases between them. CDR3 nucleotides: TGTGCCAGCAGCTTAGGAGAAAACAATGAGCAGTTCTTC. Translating it yields CASSLGENNEQFF. The full variable domain, in which reference TRBV11-2 and TRBJ2-1 provide the parts outside the CDR3, is EAGVAQSPRYKIIEKRQSVAFWCNPISGHATLYWYQQILGQGPKLLIQFQNNGVVDDSQLPKDRFSAERLKGVDSTLKIQPAKLEDSAVYLCASSLGENNEQFFGPGTRLTVL.

This clone was counted a single time. The J gene is TRBJ1-6, the V gene TRBV5-6; no clear D gene. CDR1 SGHDT and CDR2 YYEEEE come from the germline V gene. Trimming took off 1 base at V and 0 bases at J, with 11 bases between the two ends. This CDR3 has 17 amino acids. The DNA of the CDR3 is TGTGCCAGCAGCTTGTCGGCCTCTTTCTCCTATAATTCACCCCTCCACTTT. As protein: CASSLSASFSYNSPLHF.

A word on this clone: The same CDR3 can be traced to other DNA sequences in this sample. J is TRBJ2-7 and V is TRBV4-3; the D gene is possibly TRBD2 (6 bases). V shed 0 bases and J shed 2 bases, with 8 bases lying between them. The germline gives CDR1 LGHNA, CDR2 YSLEER. The CDR3 is made up of 14 amino acids. CDR3 in DNA: TGCGCCAGCAGCCAAGATGGAGGGGCCTACGAGCAGTACTTC. This gives the protein CASSQDGGAYEQYF.

This clone has a single count. The chain links TRBV23-1 to TRBJ1-2, with no clear D. TRBV23-1 is known as an ORF, though its function is uncertain. The CDR3 has 14 residues. V dropped 0 bases and J dropped 4 bases, with 9 bases sitting between them. The CDR3, as DNA: TGCGCCAGCAGTCAATCAAGACTCCTCTATGGCTACACCTTC. Protein product: CASSQSRLLYGYTF.

The rearrangement joins TRBV7-9 to TRBJ1-1; 7 bases match TRBD1. With V trimmed by 2 bases and J by 0 bases, 9 bases remained unmatched. The CDR3 runs to 17 residues. In germline, CDR1 is SEHNR, CDR2 FQNEAQ (reference sequence). This CDR3 reads CASSLTRDSPVNTEAFF. The CDR3 DNA sequence: TGTGCCAGCAGCTTAACGAGGGACAGTCCAGTGAACACTGAAGCTTTCTTT.

Comments on this clone: Other DNA sequences in the sample encode the same CDR3. CDR3 sequence reads: CASSYGTSGANEQFF. In DNA, the CDR3 is TGTGCCAGCAGTTACGGGACTAGCGGAGCAAATGAGCAGTTCTTC. The chain is built from TRBV6-5 and TRBJ2-1, with 11 bases matching TRBD2. The ends lost 2 bases at V and 7 bases at J; junction bases unmatched: 4. CDR1 and CDR2 from the germline V gene are MNHEY and SVGAGI. This CDR3 contains 15 residues.

Worth noting for this clone: The sample holds other DNA sequences that translate to the same CDR3. The rearrangement joins TRBV6-1 to TRBJ2-7; TRBD1 or TRBD2 may be the D gene (5 bases each). Germline V gene sequence: CDR1 MNHNS, CDR2 SASEGT. The ends were cut back, 3 bases at V and 0 bases at J, with 9 bases in the middle. This CDR3 spans 14 amino acids. The CDR3 here is CASSERGPSYEQYF. CDR3 bases: TGTGCCAGCAGTGAGAGGGGACCCTCCTACGAGCAGTACTTC.

This clone is a singleton in its sample. This chain uses TRBV28 with TRBJ2-7, with TRBD1 identical over 9 bases. Germline CDR1 MDHEN, CDR2 SYDVKM. The ends lost 4 bases at V and 2 bases at J; junction bases unmatched: 6. The CDR3 extends over 15 amino acids. CDR3 DNA: TGTGCCAGCAGTTATCCGGGACAGGGTGCCTACGAGCAGTACTTC. Translation gives CASSYPGQGAYEQYF.

A word on this clone: Distinct nucleotide sequences in the sample also encode this CDR3. The gene calls are TRBV30 and TRBJ2-7; weak D call: TRBD1 (5 bases). The CDR3 runs to 13 residues. With 0 bases removed from V and 3 bases from J, the gap between germline ends came to 9 bases. Germline CDR1 is GTSNPN and CDR2 is SVGIG (reference sequence). The CDR3 nucleotides are TGTGCCTGGAGTGTAGGACAAGGCTACGAGCAGTACTTC. It yields the protein CAWSVGQGYEQYF.

The V gene is TRBV2, the J gene TRBJ2-1; D is perhaps TRBD2 (6 bases). The germline CDR1 and CDR2 sequences are SNHLY and FYNNEI. Between the trimmed V and J ends, which lost 5 bases and 0 bases, there was a span of 23 bases. This CDR3 spans 19 amino acids. The CDR3 region is CASSKKSRDSPSSYNEQFF. The CDR3 DNA reads TGTGCCAGCAGTAAAAAATCCCGGGACTCCCCGAGCTCCTACAATGAGCAGTTCTTC.

About this clone: Other DNA sequences from this sample encode an identical CDR3 as well. The CDR3: CASSIGQGYEQYF. CDR3 DNA: TGTGCCAGTAGTATAGGGCAGGGTTACGAGCAGTACTTC. The chain carries TRBV19 and TRBJ2-7, with D possibly matching TRBD1 (5 bases). Between the trimmed V and J ends, which lost 1 base and 4 bases, there was a span of 8 bases. This CDR3 contains 13 residues. The germline CDR1 and CDR2 sequences are LNHDA and SQIVND (reference sequence).

To note about this clone: The sample holds other DNA sequences that translate to the same CDR3. This rearrangement joins TRBV6-5 to TRBJ2-2; D ambiguous. The CDR3 runs 13 residues. Trimming shortened V by 5 bases and J by 1 base, and 5 bases separated the two germline ends. Germline values: CDR1 MNHEY, CDR2 SVGAGI. The CDR3 DNA is TGTGCCAGCAGTCCACTGAACACCGGGGAGCTGTTTTTT. Translating gives CASSPLNTGELFF.

The chain employs TRBV5-1 and TRBJ2-2; 12 bases fit TRBD1. Germline values: CDR1 SGHRS, CDR2 YFSETQ. Germline trimming cut 4 bases from V and 3 bases from J; bases unmatched to any gene: 4. The CDR3 consists of 16 residues. The CDR3 loop is CASSPGTGGHTGELFF. In nucleotides, the CDR3 is TGCGCCAGCAGCCCGGGGACAGGGGGCCACACCGGGGAGCTGTTTTTT.

This chain links TRBV2 with TRBJ2-5, with TRBD2 matching over 10 bases. CDR3 length equals 17 residues. Unmatched junction bases numbered 17, after V lost 8 bases and J lost 5 bases. Germline V gene data show CDR1 as SNHLY and CDR2 as FYNNEI. Here the CDR3 DNA reads TGTGCCAGCGGGGGGAAGCGGGAGGGCCATCGATTGGAGACCCAGTACTTC. The encoded protein is CASGGKREGHRLETQYF.

This clone is a singleton in its sample. V and J are TRBV6-5 and TRBJ1-6; D may be TRBD1 (5 bases). V gave up 6 bases and J gave up 7 bases, with 16 bases separating them. The CDR3 runs 15 residues. Germline V CDR1 and CDR2: MNHEY, SVGAGI. The CDR3 region is CASRREWGENSPLHF. The CDR3 DNA sequence: TGTGCCAGCAGGAGGGAGTGGGGCGAGAATTCACCCCTCCACTTT.

With respect to this clone: Other nucleotide sequences from this sample produce the same CDR3. J is TRBJ2-7 and V is TRBV5-1, with D perhaps matching TRBD2 (6 bases). V lost 4 bases to trimming and J lost 3 bases, with 11 bases between them. Germline V gene lookup returns CDR1 SGHRS and CDR2 YFSETQ. CDR3 length: 13 amino acids. CDR3: CASSPTSFYEQYF. Written as DNA, the CDR3 is TGCGCCAGCAGCCCGACTAGTTTCTACGAGCAGTACTTC.